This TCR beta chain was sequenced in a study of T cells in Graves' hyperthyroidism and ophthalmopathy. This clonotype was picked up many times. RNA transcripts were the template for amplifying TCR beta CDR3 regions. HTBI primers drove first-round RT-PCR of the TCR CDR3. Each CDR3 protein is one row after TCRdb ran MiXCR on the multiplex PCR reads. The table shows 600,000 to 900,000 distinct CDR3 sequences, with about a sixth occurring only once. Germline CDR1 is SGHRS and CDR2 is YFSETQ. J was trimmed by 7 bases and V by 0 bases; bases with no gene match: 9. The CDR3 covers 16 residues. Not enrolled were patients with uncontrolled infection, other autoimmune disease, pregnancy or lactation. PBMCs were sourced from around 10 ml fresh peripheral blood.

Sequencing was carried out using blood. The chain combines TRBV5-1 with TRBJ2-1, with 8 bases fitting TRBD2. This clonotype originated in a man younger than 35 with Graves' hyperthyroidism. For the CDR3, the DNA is TGCGCCAGCAGCTTGGAGCTAGCGGGTGCTGGGAATGAGCAGTTCTTC. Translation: CASSLELAGAGNEQFF.